These T cell receptor beta chains were read from a single sample in a study of memory CD4+ T cells and cytomegalovirus serostatus. Sequenced by immunoSEQ multiplex PCR; TCRdb stores in-frame clones only, minus some. This repertoire shows about 59,000 clones, 80% to 90% found once; its top ten account for approximately 1.1%. Sequencing was performed on memory CD4+ T cells from blood. All receptors derive from an adult in good health and CMV-seronegative. CDR3s include the opening cysteine and the closing phenylalanine or tryptophan. The order of the fields is V gene, J gene, D gene, clone size, CDR3 protein, CDR3 DNA. The D gene is left open where the match is weak. Where a row states a size, it is once, few, many or the class of an expanded clone; other rows omit it.

TRBV9	TRBJ2-1	TRBD2	.	CASSGRGLAGRNEQFF	TGTGCCAGCAGCGGGAGGGGACTAGCGGGAAGGAATGAGCAGTTCTTC
TRBV5-1	TRBJ1-1	TRBD1	.	CASSPQTGRAEAFF	TGCGCCAGCAGCCCCCAGACAGGGCGAGCTGAAGCTTTCTTT
TRBV4-1	TRBJ2-7	.	.	CASSPSRARGLYEQYF	TGCGCCAGCAGCCCGTCAAGGGCCCGGGGTTTGTACGAGCAGTACTTC
TRBV25-1	TRBJ2-2	TRBD2	.	CASSEGSGRLTGELFF	TGTGCCAGCAGTGAAGGAAGCGGGAGGCTCACCGGGGAGCTGTTTTTT
TRBV27	TRBJ2-7	TRBD2	.	CASSPRPSGSVGSYEQYF	TGTGCCAGCAGTCCCCGACCAAGCGGGAGCGTTGGCTCCTACGAGCAGTACTTC
TRBV28	TRBJ1-4	TRBD1	.	CASSPWDRGRGEKLFF	TGTGCCAGCAGTCCCTGGGACAGGGGGCGAGGTGAAAAACTGTTTTTT
TRBV11-3	TRBJ1-1	.	.	CASSSRRTEAFF	TGTGCCAGCAGCTCAAGGAGGACTGAAGCTTTCTTT
TRBV19	TRBJ1-4	.	.	CASSPRGANEKLFF	TGTGCCAGTAGTCCCCGGGGAGCTAATGAAAAACTGTTTTTT
TRBV5-5	TRBJ1-5	.	.	CASSLATGQPQHF	TGTGCCAGCAGCTTGGCAACAGGCCAGCCCCAGCATTTT
TRBV5-4	TRBJ1-4	.	.	CASSFKDSSEKLFF	TGTGCCAGCAGCTTCAAGGACAGTTCCGAAAAACTGTTTTTT
TRBV28	TRBJ1-2	.	.	CASSFPATNYGYTF	TGTGCCAGCAGTTTCCCGGCGACTAACTATGGCTACACCTTC
TRBV7-2	TRBJ1-5	TRBD1	.	CASSSQTGDQPQHF	TGTGCCAGCAGCTCCCAGACAGGGGATCAGCCCCAGCATTTT
TRBV6-5	TRBJ2-6	.	few	CASKGAGANVLTF	TGTGCCAGCAAAGGGGCTGGGGCCAACGTCCTGACTTTC
TRBV7-7	TRBJ2-5	.	.	CASSLRYQETQYF	TGTGCCAGCAGCTTAAGGTACCAAGAGACCCAGTACTTC
TRBV4-3	TRBJ2-7	TRBD2	.	CASSQGRGGPREQYF	TGCGCCAGCAGCCAAGGACGCGGGGGGCCCCGGGAGCAGTACTTC
TRBV5-1	TRBJ2-3	.	few	CASSLIGVSTDTQYF	TGCGCCAGCAGCTTGATAGGAGTTAGCACAGATACGCAGTATTTT
TRBV6-5	TRBJ1-5	.	.	CASSPRDSNQPQHF	TGTGCCAGCAGCCCGCGCGATAGCAATCAGCCCCAGCATTTT
TRBV7-7	TRBJ2-5	TRBD2	.	CASSQTSGIETQYF	TGTGCTAGCAGCCAGACTAGCGGGATTGAGACCCAGTACTTC